This TCR beta chain was retrieved from a study of T cells expressing NK-cell markers. Study context: Sequenced donors, eight in total, included seven who were HCMV-seropositive and one who was seronegative.

Template switching by 5'RACE with UMIs generated the TCR beta cDNA. TCRdb reanalyzed the 5' RACE reads and collapses them to one entry per CDR3 protein, without DNA. Its clone listing holds some 340,000 distinct CDR3 sequences. The CDR3 runs to 18 residues. Germline CDR1 SGDLS, CDR2 YYNGEE. The chain couples TRBV9 to TRBJ2-1; TCRdb reports TRBD2, a call that lacks DNA to check it against. The specimen sequenced was blood T cells: a sorted CD56 or NKG2C T cell subset, CD4+ or CD8+ T cells, or bulk PBMC T cells (not recorded which). This TCR was recovered from a man aged 18-75 years in good health. CDR3 sequence reads: CASSVASLQRVTYNEQFF.